The 4 T cell receptor beta chains below come from one sample, sequenced in a study of somatic mutations in cytotoxic T cells in rheumatoid arthritis. Here immunoSEQ multiplex PCR was the method, and the copy in TCRdb shows in-frame clones only, minus some. Of around 5,400 clones listed, about 78% are singletons. The sample comprised CD8+ T cells sorted from blood. These receptors were taken from an adult with rheumatoid arthritis.

The chain uses TRBV7-9 and TRBJ2-7, with 8 bases fitting TRBD2. The CDR3 is made up of 13 amino acids. Germline V gene lookup returns CDR1 SEHNR and CDR2 FQNEAQ (reference sequence). J gave up 7 bases and V 5 bases, and 7 bases lay outside the gene matches. Here the CDR3 reads CASSPTSAGEQYF. The CDR3 DNA reads as TGTGCCAGCAGCCCGACTAGCGCGGGGGAGCAGTACTTC.

The rearrangement links TRBV28 to TRBJ2-3; 12 nucleotides align to TRBD2. Germline V gene lookup returns CDR1 MDHEN and CDR2 SYDVKM. After removal of 5 bases from V and 4 bases from J, the junction contained 7 bases not matched to a gene. The CDR3 runs to 16 residues. The CDR3 region has the DNA TGTGCCAGCAGTGCAAGACTAGCGGGGGTATCAGATACGCAGTATTTT. Translated, it gives CASSARLAGVSDTQYF.

The rearrangement uses TRBV5-6 and TRBJ2-3; 10 bases agree with TRBD1. The CDR3 loop spans 17 amino acids. Trimming removed 1 base from V and 6 bases from J; junction bases left unmatched: 11. CDR1 and CDR2 (germline): SGHDT, YYEEEE. CDR3 region: CASSLTNGQGVMDTQYF. CDR3 nucleotides: TGTGCCAGCAGCTTGACCAACGGACAGGGGGTAATGGATACGCAGTATTTT.

This clone showed up just once. The rearrangement links TRBV28 to TRBJ2-3; no definite D call. The CDR3 runs 13 residues. V lost 5 bases, J lost 1 base, and 7 bases lay in between. Per germline, CDR1 MDHEN and CDR2 SYDVKM. The CDR3, as DNA: TGTGCCAGCAGTGCCCGGGGCACAGATACGCAGTATTTT. Protein: CASSARGTDTQYF.